These 24 T cell receptor beta chains originate from one sample sequenced in a study of cytomegalovirus exposure and HLA in healthy donors. Method: immunoSEQ multiplex PCR; TCRdb's copy keeps in-frame clones and lacks some. The top ten clones hold over 1.3% of a sample with 120,000 or so clones, around 87% of them seen once. Sequences were obtained from PBMCs. The origin of the receptors is a woman younger than 45 in good health and CMV-seropositive.

The chain joins TRBV14 to TRBJ2-1, with 7 bases aligning to TRBD2. This CDR3 is built from 15 residues. J lost 2 bases, V lost 4 bases, and 5 bases had no gene match. Germline CDR1 reads SGHDN; CDR2 reads FVKESK. This CDR3 is CASSRWGGAYNEQFF. The DNA of the CDR3 is TGTGCCAGCAGCCGCTGGGGGGGGGCCTACAATGAGCAGTTCTTC.

The chain recombines TRBV11-2 with TRBJ2-7; tentatively, D is TRBD2 (6 bases). The CDR3 has 13 amino acids. Germline assignment: CDR1 SGHAT and CDR2 FQNNGV. Trimming stripped 2 bases from V and 7 bases from J, with 12 bases between. The CDR3 nucleotides are TGTGCCAGCAGCTTATTAGGACTATGGGAGCAGTACTTC. Protein product: CASSLLGLWEQYF.

V and J are TRBV4-1 and TRBJ1-4; D is perhaps TRBD1 (5 bases). The CDR3 length is 14 residues. Trimming shortened V by 0 bases and J by 7 bases, and 9 bases separated the two germline ends. Germline CDR1 reads MGHRA; CDR2 reads YSYEKL. The DNA for the CDR3 is TGCGCCAGCAGCCAAGATGTGACAGCTGAAAAACTGTTTTTT. Protein sequence: CASSQDVTAEKLFF.

The V gene is TRBV27, the J gene TRBJ2-7; D not resolved. Germline loops: CDR1 MNHEY, CDR2 SMNVEV (reference sequence). V was cut by 2 bases and J by 0 bases, with 8 bases left in between. CDR3 length: 14 residues. The DNA for the CDR3 is TGTGCCAGCAGTTTAACCGTCAGCTCCTACGAGCAGTACTTC. Protein sequence: CASSLTVSSYEQYF.

The chain links TRBV4-2 to TRBJ1-3; D is undetermined. CDR1 LGHNA and CDR2 YNFKEQ come from the germline V gene. The CDR3 consists of 16 residues. Trimming pared 0 bases from V and 5 bases from J, leaving 14 bases between. CDR3 DNA: TGTGCCAGCAGCCAAGAGATATGGGGAGCGCGAAACACCATATATTTT. It translates to CASSQEIWGARNTIYF.

The chain couples TRBV2 to TRBJ2-7; 11 nucleotides match TRBD2. The CDR3 consists of 14 residues. CDR1 is SNHLY, CDR2 FYNNEI, per germline. V gave up 6 bases and J gave up 5 bases; unmatched junction bases: 6. The DNA of the CDR3 is TGTGCCAGCAGAGGTGGGACTAGCGGCGACGAGCAGTACTTC. It yields the protein CASRGGTSGDEQYF.

In its sample, this clone was seen a few times. The genes are TRBV19 and TRBJ2-1; the D is unclear. The CDR3 covers 14 residues. The V end lost 1 base, the J end lost 7 bases, and 11 bases lay between the germline ends. Germline CDR1 reads LNHDA; CDR2 reads SQIVND (reference sequence). CDR3 region: CASSIGASMNEQFF. The CDR3 coding sequence is TGTGCCAGTAGTATAGGGGCCTCCATGAATGAGCAGTTCTTC. The whole variable domain, filled in from reference TRBV19 and TRBJ2-1, reads DGGITQSPKYLFRKEGQNVTLSCEQNLNHDAMYWYRQDPGQGLRLIYYSQIVNDFQKGDIAEGYSVSREKKESFPLTVTSAQKNPTAFYLCASSIGASMNEQFFGPGTRLTVL.

The chain employs TRBV15 and TRBJ1-5, with a possible D match to TRBD1 (5 bases). Trimming stripped 0 bases from V and 5 bases from J, with 11 bases between. CDR3 length: 15 residues. Germline CDR1 and CDR2: LNHNV and YYDKDF (reference sequence). The chain's CDR3 is CATSRDPGGDQPQHF. CDR3 nucleotides: TGTGCCACCAGCAGAGATCCCGGAGGGGATCAGCCCCAGCATTTT.

V and J are TRBV7-9 and TRBJ1-4; no clear D. CDR3 length equals 15 residues. The germline CDR1 and CDR2 sequences are SEHNR and FQNEAQ (reference sequence). The V end was cut by 5 bases, the J end by 5 bases, with 15 bases between. CDR3 sequence: CASSPPGGRNEKLFF. In nucleotides, the CDR3 is TGTGCCAGCAGCCCCCCGGGAGGGCGGAATGAAAAACTGTTTTTT.

The chain recombines TRBV5-5 with TRBJ2-7, with D unclear. The CDR3 is 13 residues long. Germline-derived CDR1 and CDR2 are SGHKS and YYEKEE (reference sequence). V lost 4 bases, J lost 2 bases, and 10 bases lay in between. The CDR3 DNA reads as TGTGCCAGCAGCCTGAGTCCGGCCTACGAGCAGTACTTC. Translated, it gives CASSLSPAYEQYF.

In nucleotides, the CDR3 is TGTGCCAGCAGTCTCGGACTAGCGGGAGGGCCGGAAGGGAAGCAGTTCTTC. Translated, it gives CASSLGLAGGPEGKQFF. This chain uses TRBV28 with TRBJ2-1; 15 bases match TRBD2. CDR3 length equals 17 residues. V shed 5 bases, J shed 11 bases, and the junction held 13 bases outside the gene matches. The V gene's germline CDR1 is MDHEN and CDR2 SYDVKM.

This clone came up once. The rearrangement joins TRBV6-6 to TRBJ1-2, with D unclear. V lost 4 bases and J lost 7, with 13 bases in between. The CDR3 has 13 residues. The germline V gene has CDR1 MNHNY and CDR2 SVGAGI (reference sequence). The CDR3 reads CASSSPSAGGYTF. The CDR3 DNA follows: TGTGCCAGCAGTTCTCCAAGTGCCGGTGGCTACACCTTC.

This rearrangement joins TRBV14 to TRBJ2-7; TRBD2 matches at 8 bases. The germline V gene encodes CDR1 SGHDN and CDR2 FVKESK. J gave up 4 bases and V 4 bases, and 9 bases lay outside the gene matches. The CDR3 spans 15 residues. CDR3 sequence reads: CASSRGRTSNYEQYF. The DNA of the CDR3 is TGTGCCAGCAGCCGGGGCAGGACTAGCAATTACGAGCAGTACTTC.

The chain links TRBV6-5 to TRBJ2-7; 9 bases are shared with TRBD2. J was trimmed by 4 bases and V by 4 bases; bases with no gene match: 8. The CDR3 contains 15 residues. Germline loops: CDR1 MNHEY, CDR2 SVGAGI. The CDR3 reads CASSSLTSGEYEQYF. CDR3 DNA sequence: TGTGCCAGCAGTTCCTTGACTAGCGGAGAATACGAGCAGTACTTC.

This clone has just one count. The V gene is TRBV28, the J gene TRBJ2-2, with TRBD2 as a possible D gene (6 bases). Trimming took 5 bases from V and 2 from J, leaving 9 bases between them. The CDR3 consists of 14 residues. Germline V gene lookup returns CDR1 MDHEN and CDR2 SYDVKM. This CDR3 is CASSLGLNTGELFF. The CDR3 nucleotides are TGTGCCAGCAGTCTGGGACTCAACACCGGGGAGCTGTTTTTT.

There are a few counts of this clone. The chain carries TRBV28 and TRBJ1-5, with D perhaps TRBD1 (6 bases). V was shortened by 8 bases and J by 4 bases, with 9 bases between the two germline ends. The CDR3 loop spans 12 amino acids. Germline V gene sequence: CDR1 MDHEN, CDR2 SYDVKM. CDR3 coding DNA: TGTGCCAGCCGGACAGTTAATCAGCCCCAGCATTTT. This translates into CASRTVNQPQHF.

There are a few counts of this clone. The chain is built from TRBV7-9 and TRBJ2-7; D gene unclear. The ends were cut back, 5 bases at V and 7 bases at J, with 12 bases in the middle. The CDR3 runs to 12 residues. Germline loops: CDR1 SEHNR, CDR2 FQNEAQ (reference sequence). CDR3 nucleotides: TGTGCCAGCAGCCAAGACACTCGTGAGCAGTACTTC. Its protein product is CASSQDTREQYF.

V usage is TRBV4-2 and J usage is TRBJ2-7; no clear D. This CDR3 region has 13 residues. Trimming took 2 bases from V and 3 from J, leaving 8 bases between them. Germline V gene lookup returns CDR1 LGHNA and CDR2 YNFKEQ. Here the CDR3 reads CASSQRNFYEQYF. The DNA of the CDR3 is TGTGCCAGCAGCCAACGTAATTTCTACGAGCAGTACTTC.

V usage is TRBV7-2 and J usage is TRBJ1-1; D is possibly TRBD1 (6 bases). The CDR3 loop spans 12 amino acids. Deletions cut 3 bases from V and 5 bases from J, with 7 bases between. Germline values: CDR1 SGHTA, CDR2 FQGNSA. In DNA, the CDR3 is TGTGCCAGCAGCTTCCAGGGGACTGAAGCTTTCTTT. Translation gives CASSFQGTEAFF. The full variable domain, completed using reference TRBV7-2 and TRBJ1-1, is GAGVSQSPSNKVTEKGKDVELRCDPISGHTALYWYRQSLGQGLEFLIYFQGNSAPDKSGLPSDRFSAERTGGSVSTLTIQRTQQEDSAVYLCASSFQGTEAFFGQGTRLTVV.

This clone was seen a handful of times. The chain joins TRBV7-3 to TRBJ1-5, with D unclear. Germline V lookup: CDR1 SGHTA, CDR2 FQGTGA. Trimming pared 3 bases from V and 3 bases from J, leaving 6 bases between. CDR3 length: 13 amino acids. The CDR3 nucleotides are TGTGCCAGCAGCTTCGACATCAATCAGCCCCAGCATTTT. Translating gives CASSFDINQPQHF.

In this sample, this clone turned up once. CDR3 protein: CASSFRGSYNEQFF. CDR3 sequence (DNA): TGTGCCAGCAGCTTCCGGGGGTCCTACAATGAGCAGTTCTTC. The chain joins TRBV5-6 to TRBJ2-1; a weak D match, TRBD2 (6 bases). Germline loops: CDR1 SGHDT, CDR2 YYEEEE. V lost 2 bases, J lost 1 base, and 7 bases lay in between. The CDR3 runs 14 residues.

The rearrangement uses TRBV5-1 and TRBJ1-2; 8 positions match TRBD1. Germline CDR1 and CDR2: SGHRS and YFSETQ. V trimming: 4 bases; J trimming: 0 bases; junction bases outside the gene matches: 8. The CDR3 is made up of 16 amino acids. In DNA form, the CDR3 reads TGCGCCAGCAGCCCCCGGACAGGGTCAACTAACTATGGCTACACCTTC. Its translation is CASSPRTGSTNYGYTF.

CDR3 DNA: TGCGCCAGCAGCCACTCTCCGGGGGACTCCACAGATACGCAGTATTTT. It codes for CASSHSPGDSTDTQYF. V and J are TRBV4-3 and TRBJ2-3; D might be TRBD2 (6 bases). Germline V CDR1 and CDR2: LGHNA, YSLEER. CDR3 length: 16 residues. Trimming cost V 3 bases and J 2 bases, with 15 bases left between them.

CDR3 region: CASSTRGGPDTQYF. CDR3 in DNA: TGTGCCAGCAGCACCCGAGGGGGTCCAGATACGCAGTATTTT. The chain joins TRBV13 to TRBJ2-3; weak D call: TRBD1 (6 bases). The germline V gene has CDR1 PRHDT and CDR2 FYEKMQ (reference sequence). V shed 5 bases and J shed 4 bases, with 13 bases lying between them. The CDR3 is made up of 14 amino acids.